This T cell receptor beta chain originates from a study of beta chain features in type 1 diabetes. General study findings and limits: Shortening of TCRB CDR3s, moderate but significant, appeared in all four CD4+ subsets of Type 1 diabetes patients.

This clone was seen a few times. Antigen: not known. Every bit of the isolated RNA underwent reverse transcription, so sequencing read expressed TCRB transcripts. TCRdb keeps only in-frame clones here, not all; method: immunoSEQ multiplex PCR. The sample carries about 340,000 clones, 13% recorded once. The germline V gene has CDR1 SGHTA and CDR2 FQGNSA. The CDR3 runs 14 residues. V shed 5 bases and J shed 0 bases, with 10 bases lying between them. The V and J genes are TRBV7-2 and TRBJ1-1, with TRBD1 as a possible D gene (5 bases). Material: naive CD4+ T cells from blood. The TCR was taken from a woman under 30 with type 1 diabetes. Written as DNA, the CDR3 is TGTGCCAGCAGCCGGACAACTATGAACACTGAAGCTTTCTTT. Protein sequence: CASSRTTMNTEAFF.